This T cell receptor beta chain stems from a study of shared clonotypes between healthy human individuals. Measured with immunoSEQ multiplex PCR; TCRdb has only the in-frame clones, and not every one. The repertoire consists of about 680,000 clones, with around 92% occurring once and the leading ten covering 24%. V trimming: 0 bases; J trimming: 5 bases; junction bases outside the gene matches: 9. Germline CDR1 is SGHRS and CDR2 is YFSETQ. This CDR3 has 16 residues. Terminally differentiated effector memory CD45RA+ cells were excluded from the naive CD8 cells, which were CD45RO-negative and positively selected for CCR7.

This receptor was taken from a man aged 25-45 years in good health. Material: naive CD8+ T cells sorted from blood. The genes are TRBV5-1 and TRBJ2-5, with TRBD1 matching over 8 bases. This CDR3 is CASSLAGQGAKETQYF. CDR3 DNA: TGCGCCAGCAGCTTGGCCGGGCAGGGGGCTAAGGAGACCCAGTACTTC.